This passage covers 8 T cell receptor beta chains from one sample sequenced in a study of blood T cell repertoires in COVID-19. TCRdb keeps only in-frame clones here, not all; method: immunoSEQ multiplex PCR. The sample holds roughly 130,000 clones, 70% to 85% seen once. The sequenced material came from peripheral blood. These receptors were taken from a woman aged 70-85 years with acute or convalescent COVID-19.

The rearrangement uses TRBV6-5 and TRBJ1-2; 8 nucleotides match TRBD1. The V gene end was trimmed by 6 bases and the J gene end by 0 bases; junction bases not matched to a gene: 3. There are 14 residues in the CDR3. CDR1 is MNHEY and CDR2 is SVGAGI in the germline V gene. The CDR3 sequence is CASRTGGTNYGYTF. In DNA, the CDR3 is TGTGCCAGCAGAACAGGGGGAACTAACTATGGCTACACCTTC.

The CDR3 loop is CASSLDLTVVGYTF. CDR3 nucleotide sequence: TGTGCCAGCAGCTTAGATCTGACTGTGGTCGGCTACACCTTC. V and J are TRBV11-2 and TRBJ1-2, with unresolved D. The CDR3 contains 14 residues. Germline-derived CDR1 and CDR2 are SGHAT and FQNNGV. V lost 0 bases and J lost 8, with 13 bases in between.

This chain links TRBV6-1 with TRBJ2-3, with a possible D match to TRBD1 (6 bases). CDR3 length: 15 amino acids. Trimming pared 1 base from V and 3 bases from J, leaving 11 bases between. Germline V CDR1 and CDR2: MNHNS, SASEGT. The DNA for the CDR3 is TGTGCCAGCAGTGAAGATCCAAGGGGGACAGATACGCAGTATTTT. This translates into CASSEDPRGTDTQYF.

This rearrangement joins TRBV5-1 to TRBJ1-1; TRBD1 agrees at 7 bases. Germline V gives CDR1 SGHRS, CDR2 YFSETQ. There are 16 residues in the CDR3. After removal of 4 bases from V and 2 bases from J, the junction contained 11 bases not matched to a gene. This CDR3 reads CASSLTGPAKNTEAFF. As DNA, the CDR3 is TGCGCCAGCAGCCTGACAGGGCCCGCGAAAAACACTGAAGCTTTCTTT.

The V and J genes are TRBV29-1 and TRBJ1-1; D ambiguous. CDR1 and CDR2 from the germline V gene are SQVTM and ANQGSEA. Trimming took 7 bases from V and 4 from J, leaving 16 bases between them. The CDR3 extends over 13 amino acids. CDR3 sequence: CSARLSVRTEAFF. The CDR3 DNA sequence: TGCAGCGCCAGACTTTCAGTTCGCACTGAAGCTTTCTTT.

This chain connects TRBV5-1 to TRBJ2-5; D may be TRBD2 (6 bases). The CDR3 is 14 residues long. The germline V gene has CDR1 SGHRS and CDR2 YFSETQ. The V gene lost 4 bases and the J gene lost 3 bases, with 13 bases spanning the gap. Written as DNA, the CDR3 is TGCGCCAGCAGCCTAGGGACGGGAGAAGAGACCCAGTACTTC. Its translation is CASSLGTGEETQYF.

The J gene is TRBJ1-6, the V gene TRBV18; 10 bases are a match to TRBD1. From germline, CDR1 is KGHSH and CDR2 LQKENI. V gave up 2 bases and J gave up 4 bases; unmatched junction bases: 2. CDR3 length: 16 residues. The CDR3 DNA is TGTGCCAGCTCACCAGGGACAGGGGTTTATAATTCACCCCTCCACTTT. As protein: CASSPGTGVYNSPLHF.

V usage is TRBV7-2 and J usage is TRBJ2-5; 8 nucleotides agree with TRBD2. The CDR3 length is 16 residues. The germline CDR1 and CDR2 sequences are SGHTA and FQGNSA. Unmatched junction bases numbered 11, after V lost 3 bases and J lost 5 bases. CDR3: CASSFSSSGGPETQYF. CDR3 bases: TGTGCCAGCAGCTTCTCGTCGTCGGGGGGGCCTGAGACCCAGTACTTC.